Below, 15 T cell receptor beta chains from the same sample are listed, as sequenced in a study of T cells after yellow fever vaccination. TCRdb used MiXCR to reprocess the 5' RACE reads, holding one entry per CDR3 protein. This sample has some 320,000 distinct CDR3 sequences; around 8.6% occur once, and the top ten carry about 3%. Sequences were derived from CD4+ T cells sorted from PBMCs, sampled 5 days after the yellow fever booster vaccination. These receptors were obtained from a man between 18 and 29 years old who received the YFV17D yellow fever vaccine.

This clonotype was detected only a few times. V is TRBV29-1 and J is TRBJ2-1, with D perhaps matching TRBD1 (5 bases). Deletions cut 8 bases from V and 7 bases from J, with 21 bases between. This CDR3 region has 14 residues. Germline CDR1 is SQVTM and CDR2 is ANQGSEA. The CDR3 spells CSSTSGFRSNEQFF. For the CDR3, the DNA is TGCAGCTCCACCTCAGGGTTCAGATCTAATGAGCAGTTCTTC.

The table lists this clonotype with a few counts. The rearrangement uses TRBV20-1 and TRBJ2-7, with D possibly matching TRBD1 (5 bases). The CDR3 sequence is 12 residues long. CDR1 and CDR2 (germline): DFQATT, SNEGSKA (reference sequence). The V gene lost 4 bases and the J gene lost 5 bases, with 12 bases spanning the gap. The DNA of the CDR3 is TGCAGTGCTACCCCAGGGCTCAACGAGCAGTACTTC. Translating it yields CSATPGLNEQYF.

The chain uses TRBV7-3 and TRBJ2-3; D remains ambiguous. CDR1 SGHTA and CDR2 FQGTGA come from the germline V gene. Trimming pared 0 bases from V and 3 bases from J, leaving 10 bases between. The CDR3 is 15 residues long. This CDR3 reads CASSLTQVVTDTQYF. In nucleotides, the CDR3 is TGTGCCAGCAGCTTAACGCAGGTTGTTACAGATACGCAGTATTTT.

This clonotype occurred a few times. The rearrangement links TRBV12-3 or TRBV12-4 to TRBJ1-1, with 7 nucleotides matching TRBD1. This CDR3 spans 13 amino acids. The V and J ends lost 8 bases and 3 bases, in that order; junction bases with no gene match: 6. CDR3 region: CASGKGADTEAFF. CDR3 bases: TGTGCCAGCGGCAAGGGGGCGGACACTGAAGCTTTCTTT.

This CDR3 reads CASSFDGGETQYF. The DNA for the CDR3 is TGCGCCAGCAGCTTTGACGGAGGTGAGACCCAGTACTTC. The chain is built from TRBV5-1 and TRBJ2-5; possibly TRBD2 for D (5 bases). V dropped 2 bases and J dropped 5 bases, with 10 bases sitting between them. This CDR3 is 13 amino acids long. The germline gives CDR1 SGHRS, CDR2 YFSETQ.

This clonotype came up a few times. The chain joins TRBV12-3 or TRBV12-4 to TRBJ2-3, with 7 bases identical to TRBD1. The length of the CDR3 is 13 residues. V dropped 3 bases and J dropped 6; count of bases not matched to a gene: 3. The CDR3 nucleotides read TGTGCCAGCAGTTTGACAGGGCTTGATACGCAGTATTTT. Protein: CASSLTGLDTQYF.

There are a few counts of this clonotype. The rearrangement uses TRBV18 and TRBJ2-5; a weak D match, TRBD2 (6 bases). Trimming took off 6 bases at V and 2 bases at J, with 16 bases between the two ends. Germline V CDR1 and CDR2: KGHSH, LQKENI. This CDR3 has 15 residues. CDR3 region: CASSRGSGGQETQYF. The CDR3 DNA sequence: TGTGCCAGCTCCCGGGGTAGCGGCGGTCAAGAGACCCAGTACTTC.

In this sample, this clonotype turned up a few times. The chain's CDR3 is CASSSSGGHNSPLHF. The CDR3 coding sequence is TGTGCCAGCAGTTCCTCAGGGGGGCATAATTCACCCCTCCACTTT. The chain couples TRBV9 to TRBJ1-6; TRBD1 aligns across 7 bases. CDR3 length: 15 amino acids. V dropped 5 bases and J dropped 5; count of bases not matched to a gene: 7. Germline assignment: CDR1 SGDLS and CDR2 YYNGEE.

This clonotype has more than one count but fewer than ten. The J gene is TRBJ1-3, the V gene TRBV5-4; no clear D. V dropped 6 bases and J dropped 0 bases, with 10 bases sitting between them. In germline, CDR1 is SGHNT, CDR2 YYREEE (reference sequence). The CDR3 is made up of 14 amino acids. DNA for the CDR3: TGTGCCAGCATCGACACAACCTCTGGAAACACCATATATTTT. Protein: CASIDTTSGNTIYF.

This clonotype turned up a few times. The CDR3, as DNA: TGTGCCATCAGGGGCCCCGGGGAGCTGTTTTTT. It encodes CAIRGPGELFF. This chain links TRBV10-3 with TRBJ2-2; D is unresolved. The length of the CDR3 is 11 residues. Germline loops: CDR1 ENHRY, CDR2 SYGVKD. Trimming took 6 bases from V and 6 from J, leaving 5 bases between them.

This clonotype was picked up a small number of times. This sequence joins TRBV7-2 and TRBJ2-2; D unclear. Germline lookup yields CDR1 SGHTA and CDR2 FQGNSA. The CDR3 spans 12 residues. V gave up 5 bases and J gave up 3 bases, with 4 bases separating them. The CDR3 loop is CASSGYTGELFF. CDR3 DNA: TGTGCCAGCAGCGGTTACACCGGGGAGCTGTTTTTT.

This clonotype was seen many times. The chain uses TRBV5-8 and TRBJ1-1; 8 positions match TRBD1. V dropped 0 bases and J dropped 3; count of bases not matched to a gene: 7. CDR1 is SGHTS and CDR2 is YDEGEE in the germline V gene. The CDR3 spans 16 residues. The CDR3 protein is CASSLGYRGRYTEAFF. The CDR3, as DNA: TGTGCCAGCAGCTTGGGCTACAGGGGGAGGTACACTGAAGCTTTCTTT.

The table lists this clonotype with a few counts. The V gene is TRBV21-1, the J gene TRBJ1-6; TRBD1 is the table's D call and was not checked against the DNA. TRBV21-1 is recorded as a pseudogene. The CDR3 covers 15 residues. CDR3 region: CASSVRDTYNSPLHF. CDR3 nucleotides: TGTGCCAGCAGCGTTCGGGACACTTATAATTCACCCCTCCACTTT.

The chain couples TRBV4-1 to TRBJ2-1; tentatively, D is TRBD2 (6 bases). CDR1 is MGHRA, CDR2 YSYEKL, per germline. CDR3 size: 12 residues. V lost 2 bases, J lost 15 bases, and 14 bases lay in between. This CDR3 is CASSQTGAKPFF. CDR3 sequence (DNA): TGCGCCAGCAGCCAAACGGGAGCGAAGCCGTTCTTC.

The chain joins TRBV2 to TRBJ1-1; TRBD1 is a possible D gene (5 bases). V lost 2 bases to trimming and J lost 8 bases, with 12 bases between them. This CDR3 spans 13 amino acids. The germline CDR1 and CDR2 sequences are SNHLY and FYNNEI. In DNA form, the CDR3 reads TGTGCCAGCAGTGAATTCCTCTCAGGGGAAGCTTTCTTT. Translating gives CASSEFLSGEAFF.